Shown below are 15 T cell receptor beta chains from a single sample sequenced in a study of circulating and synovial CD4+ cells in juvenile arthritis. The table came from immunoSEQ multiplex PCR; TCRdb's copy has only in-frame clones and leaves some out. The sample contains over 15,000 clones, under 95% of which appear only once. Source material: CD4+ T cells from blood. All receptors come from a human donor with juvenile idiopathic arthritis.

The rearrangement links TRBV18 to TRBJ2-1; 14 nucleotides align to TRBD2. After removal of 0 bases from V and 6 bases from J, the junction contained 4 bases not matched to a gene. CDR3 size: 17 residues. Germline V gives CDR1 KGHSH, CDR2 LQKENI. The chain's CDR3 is CASSPPAGTSGGNEQFF. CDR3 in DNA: TGTGCCAGCTCACCACCAGCCGGGACTAGCGGGGGCAATGAGCAGTTCTTC.

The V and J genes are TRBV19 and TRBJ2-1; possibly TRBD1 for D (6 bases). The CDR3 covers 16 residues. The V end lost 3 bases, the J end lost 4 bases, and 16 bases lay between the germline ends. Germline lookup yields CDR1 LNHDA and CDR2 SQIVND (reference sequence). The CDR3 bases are TGTGCCAGTAGTATTCGCCGCAGGGGACGTTACAATGAGCAGTTCTTC. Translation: CASSIRRRGRYNEQFF.

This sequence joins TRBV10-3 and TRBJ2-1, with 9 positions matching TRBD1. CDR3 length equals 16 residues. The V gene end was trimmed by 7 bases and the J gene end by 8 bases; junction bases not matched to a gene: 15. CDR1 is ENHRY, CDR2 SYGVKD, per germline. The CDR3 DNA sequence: TGTGCCATCAAACGGGGGCGGACAGGGGTAGACGATGAGCAGTTCTTC. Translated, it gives CAIKRGRTGVDDEQFF.

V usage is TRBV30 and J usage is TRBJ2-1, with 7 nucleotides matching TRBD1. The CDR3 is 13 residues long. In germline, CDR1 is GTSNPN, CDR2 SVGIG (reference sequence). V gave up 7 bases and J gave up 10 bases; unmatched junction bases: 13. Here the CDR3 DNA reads TGTGCCTTGGAGGTGAGGGGGCTTAGGGAGCAGTTCTTC. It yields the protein CALEVRGLREQFF.

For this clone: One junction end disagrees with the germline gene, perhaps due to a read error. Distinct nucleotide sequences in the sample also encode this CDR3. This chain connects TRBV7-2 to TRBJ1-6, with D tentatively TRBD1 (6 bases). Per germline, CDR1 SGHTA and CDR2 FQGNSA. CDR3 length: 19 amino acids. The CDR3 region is CASSLRGTQLSSYNSPLHF. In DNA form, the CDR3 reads TGTGCCAGCAGCTTAAGGGGGACACAGCTGAGCTCCTATAATTCCCCCCTCCACTTT. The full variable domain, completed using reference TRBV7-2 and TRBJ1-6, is GAGVSQSPSNKVTEKGKDVELRCDPISGHTALYWYRQSLGQGLEFLIYFQGNSAPDKSGLPSDRFSAERTGGSVSTLTIQRTQQEDSAVYLCASSLRGTQLSSYNSPLHFGNGTRLTVT.

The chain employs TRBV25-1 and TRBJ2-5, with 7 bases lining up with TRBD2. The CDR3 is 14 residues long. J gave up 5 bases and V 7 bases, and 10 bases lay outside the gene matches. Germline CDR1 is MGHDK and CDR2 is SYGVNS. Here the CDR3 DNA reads TGTGCCAGCACCAGATTGGGGGGGATTGAGACCCAGTACTTC. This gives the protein CASTRLGGIETQYF. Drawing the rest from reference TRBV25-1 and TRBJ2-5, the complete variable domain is EADIYQTPRYLVIGTGKKITLECSQTMGHDKMYWYQQDPGMELHLIHYSYGVNSTEKGDLSSESTVSRIRTEHFPLTLESARPSHTSQYLCASTRLGGIETQYFGPGTRLLVL.

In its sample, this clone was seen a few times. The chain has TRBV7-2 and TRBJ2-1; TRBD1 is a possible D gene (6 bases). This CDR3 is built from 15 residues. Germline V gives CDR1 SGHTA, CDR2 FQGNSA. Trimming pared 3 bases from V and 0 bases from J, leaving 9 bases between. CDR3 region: CASSFGQSSYNEQFF. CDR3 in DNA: TGTGCCAGCAGCTTCGGACAGAGCTCCTACAATGAGCAGTTCTTC.

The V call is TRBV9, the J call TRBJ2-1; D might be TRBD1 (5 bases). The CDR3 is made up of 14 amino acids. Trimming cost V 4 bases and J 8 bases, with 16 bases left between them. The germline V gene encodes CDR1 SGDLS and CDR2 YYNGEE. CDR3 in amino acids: CASSSPGPRDEQFF. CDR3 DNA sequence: TGTGCCAGCAGCTCTCCAGGGCCCCGCGATGAGCAGTTCTTC. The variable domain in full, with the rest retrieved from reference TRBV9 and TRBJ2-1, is DSGVTQTPKHLITATGQRVTLRCSPRSGDLSVYWYQQSLDQGLQFLIQYYNGEERAKGNILERFSAQQFPDLHSELNLSSLELGDSALYFCASSSPGPRDEQFFGPGTRLTVL.

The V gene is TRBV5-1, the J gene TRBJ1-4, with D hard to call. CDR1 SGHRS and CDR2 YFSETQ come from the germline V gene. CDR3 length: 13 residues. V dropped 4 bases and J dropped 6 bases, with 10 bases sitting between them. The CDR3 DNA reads TGCGCCAGCAGCCCGGCGGGGTATGAAAAACTGTTTTTT. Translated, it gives CASSPAGYEKLFF.

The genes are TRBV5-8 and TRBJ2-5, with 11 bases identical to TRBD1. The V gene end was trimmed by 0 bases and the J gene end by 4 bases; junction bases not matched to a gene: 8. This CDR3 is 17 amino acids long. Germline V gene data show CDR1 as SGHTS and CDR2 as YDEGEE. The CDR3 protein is CASSLGSGQGAGETQYF. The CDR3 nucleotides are TGTGCCAGCAGCTTGGGGAGTGGACAGGGGGCTGGAGAGACCCAGTACTTC.

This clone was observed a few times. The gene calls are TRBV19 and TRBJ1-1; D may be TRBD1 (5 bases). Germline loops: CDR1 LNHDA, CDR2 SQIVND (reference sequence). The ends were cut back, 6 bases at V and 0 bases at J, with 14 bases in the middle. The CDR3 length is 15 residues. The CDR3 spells CASRLGGKMNTEAFF. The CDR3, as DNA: TGTGCCAGTAGGTTGGGGGGAAAGATGAACACTGAAGCTTTCTTT.

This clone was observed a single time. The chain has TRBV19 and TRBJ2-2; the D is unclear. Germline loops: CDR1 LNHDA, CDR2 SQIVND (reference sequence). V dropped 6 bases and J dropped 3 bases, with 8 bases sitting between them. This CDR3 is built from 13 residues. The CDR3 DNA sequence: TGTGCCAGTAGACCAGGATACACCGGGGAGCTGTTTTTT. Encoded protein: CASRPGYTGELFF.

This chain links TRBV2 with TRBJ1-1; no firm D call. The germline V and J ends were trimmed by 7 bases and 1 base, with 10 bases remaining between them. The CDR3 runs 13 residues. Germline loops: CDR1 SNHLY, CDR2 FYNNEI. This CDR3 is CASNQRENTEAFF. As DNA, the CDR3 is TGTGCCAGCAACCAACGGGAGAACACTGAAGCTTTCTTT.

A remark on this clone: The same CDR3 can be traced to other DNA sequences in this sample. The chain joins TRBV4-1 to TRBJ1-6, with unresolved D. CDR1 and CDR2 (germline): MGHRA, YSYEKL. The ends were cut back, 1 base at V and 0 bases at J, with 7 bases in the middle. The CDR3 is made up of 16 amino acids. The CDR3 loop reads CASSQGGDSYNSPLHF. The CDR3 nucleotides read TGCGCCAGCAGCCAAGGGGGAGACTCCTATAATTCACCCCTCCACTTT.

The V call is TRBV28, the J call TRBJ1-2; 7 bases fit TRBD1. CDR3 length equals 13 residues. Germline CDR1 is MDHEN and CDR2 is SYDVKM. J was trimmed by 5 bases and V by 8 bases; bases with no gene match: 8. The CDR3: CASRPGQRYGYTF. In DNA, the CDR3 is TGTGCCAGCCGACCGGGACAGCGATATGGCTACACCTTC.